The 32 T cell receptor beta chains in this list originate from one sample, sequenced in a study of T cell responses to AZD1222 COVID-19 vaccine. Clones were read by immunoSEQ multiplex PCR, and TCRdb kept only the in-frame ones, dropping some. The table shows roughly 150,000 clones, with roughly nine tenths occurring only once. The sequenced sample was peripheral blood, obtained 28 days after the second AZD1222 dose. These receptors all stem from an adult who received the AZD1222 COVID-19 vaccine.

This sequence joins TRBV3-1 (or the pseudogene TRBV3-2) and TRBJ2-7; D unclear. The CDR3 spans 15 residues. Germline CDR1 is LGHDT and CDR2 is YNNKEL (reference sequence). Trimming removed 3 bases at V and 7 bases at J, with 19 bases between. CDR3 sequence: CASSHPGSPFVEQYF. In DNA form, the CDR3 reads TGTGCCAGCAGCCATCCCGGGTCTCCCTTTGTAGAGCAGTACTTC.

The chain has TRBV9 and TRBJ1-4; D remains ambiguous. The CDR3 covers 13 residues. Trimming removed 4 bases at V and 5 bases at J, with 9 bases between. Germline-derived CDR1 and CDR2 are SGDLS and YYNGEE. DNA for the CDR3: TGTGCCAGCAGCACCTTCCTGAATGAAAAACTGTTTTTT. It yields the protein CASSTFLNEKLFF.

This sequence joins TRBV29-1 and TRBJ2-7; 7 bases map to TRBD2. This CDR3 contains 15 residues. The V gene's germline CDR1 is SQVTM and CDR2 ANQGSEA. The trim removed 0 bases at V and 3 bases at J, leaving 8 bases unmatched. CDR3 sequence reads: CSVEDAREANYEQYF. In DNA, the CDR3 is TGCAGCGTTGAAGATGCCCGGGAGGCGAACTACGAGCAGTACTTC.

The chain is built from TRBV19 and TRBJ2-1, with D possibly TRBD1 on 5 matching bases. The CDR3 runs 13 residues. Germline lookup yields CDR1 LNHDA and CDR2 SQIVND (reference sequence). V was cut by 7 bases and J by 2 bases, with 9 bases left in between. CDR3 nucleotides: TGTGCCAGTACAGGGTCCCCCTACAATGAGCAGTTCTTC. Translating it yields CASTGSPYNEQFF.

This chain connects TRBV5-4 to TRBJ2-2, with a weak D call TRBD2 (5 bases). CDR1 SGHNT and CDR2 YYREEE come from the germline V gene (reference sequence). Trimming removed 4 bases at V and 1 base at J, with 8 bases between. This CDR3 has 14 amino acids. CDR3 in DNA: TGTGCCAGCAGCGCGGACTTGAACACCGGGGAGCTGTTTTTT. Translation gives CASSADLNTGELFF.

The chain employs TRBV29-1 and TRBJ2-5, with 8 bases fitting TRBD2. Germline V gene data show CDR1 as SQVTM and CDR2 as ANQGSEA. The CDR3 is 15 residues long. After removal of 0 bases from V and 10 bases from J, the junction contained 13 bases not matched to a gene. The CDR3 DNA follows: TGCAGCGTTGAAGATGGGATGCTTGGCGGGAGGAACCAGTACTTC. This translates into CSVEDGMLGGRNQYF.

The chain joins TRBV2 to TRBJ2-2; TRBD2 agrees at 12 bases. The CDR3 covers 15 residues. J gave up 4 bases and V 6 bases, and 3 bases lay outside the gene matches. Germline assignment: CDR1 SNHLY and CDR2 FYNNEI. The CDR3 here is CASRATSGSTGELFF. The CDR3 DNA sequence: TGTGCCAGCAGGGCGACTAGCGGGAGCACCGGGGAGCTGTTTTTT.

The rearrangement links TRBV3-1 (or the pseudogene TRBV3-2) to TRBJ2-3; no definite D call. The CDR3 consists of 13 residues. V lost 4 bases, J lost 6 bases, and 11 bases lay in between. Germline CDR1 LGHDT, CDR2 YNNKEL (reference sequence). The DNA of the CDR3 is TGTGCCAGCAGCCCGCTGGGCGCGGATACGCAGTATTTT. Its protein product is CASSPLGADTQYF.

V is TRBV11-2 and J is TRBJ1-2, with a tentative D call TRBD1 (6 bases). The CDR3 spans 18 residues. V lost 5 bases to trimming and J lost 1 base, with 23 bases between them. In germline, CDR1 is SGHAT, CDR2 FQNNGV. The CDR3 DNA sequence: TGTGCCAGCAGCCCTAGGGGGGCGGGGTCTTCCTTTAACTATGGCTACACCTTC. Its protein product is CASSPRGAGSSFNYGYTF.

The chain combines TRBV6-2 or TRBV6-3 with TRBJ2-3; 10 positions agree with TRBD2. V gave up 2 bases and J gave up 4 bases; unmatched junction bases: 3. Germline CDR1 MNHEY, CDR2 SVGEGT. This CDR3 region has 15 residues. The CDR3 loop reads CASSYLAGVPDTQYF. CDR3 sequence (DNA): TGTGCCAGCAGTTACCTAGCGGGAGTTCCAGATACGCAGTATTTT.

The gene calls are TRBV2 and TRBJ2-5, with TRBD1 as a possible D gene (5 bases). Deletions cut 5 bases from V and 3 bases from J, with 22 bases between. The CDR3 has 17 residues. Germline V lookup: CDR1 SNHLY, CDR2 FYNNEI. This CDR3 is CASSKPNDRQGEETQYF. CDR3 bases: TGTGCCAGCAGTAAACCCAACGACCGCCAAGGGGAAGAGACCCAGTACTTC.

The CDR3 region has the DNA TGTGCCAGCAGCTTAGGACGAGGCAGGAACACTGAAGCTTTCTTT. Protein product: CASSLGRGRNTEAFF. This chain uses TRBV11-2 with TRBJ1-1; D gene ambiguous. V was shortened by 1 base and J by 1 base, with 10 bases between the two germline ends. CDR3 length: 15 amino acids. Germline V gives CDR1 SGHAT, CDR2 FQNNGV.

The V gene is TRBV6-5, the J gene TRBJ2-7, with D perhaps given as TRBD1 or TRBD2 (5 bases each). The germline V and J ends were trimmed by 4 bases and 3 bases, with 16 bases remaining between them. The length of the CDR3 is 15 residues. Germline CDR1 is MNHEY and CDR2 is SVGAGI. The CDR3 loop reads CASSWDLGLNYEQYF. The CDR3 DNA reads as TGTGCCAGCAGTTGGGACCTCGGCCTGAACTACGAGCAGTACTTC.

This clone occurred once. The V gene is TRBV30, the J gene TRBJ1-5, with D uncertain. The CDR3 extends over 14 amino acids. The V gene's germline CDR1 is GTSNPN and CDR2 SVGIG (reference sequence). V dropped 0 bases and J dropped 6 bases, with 12 bases sitting between them. The CDR3 bases are TGTGCCTGGAGTGTCGGCAGGATGGGTCAGCCCCAGCATTTT. This sequence encodes CAWSVGRMGQPQHF.

The V call is TRBV29-1, the J call TRBJ1-2, with unresolved D. The CDR3 is 12 residues long. Trimming pared 3 bases from V and 8 bases from J, leaving 13 bases between. Germline V lookup: CDR1 SQVTM, CDR2 ANQGSEA. The CDR3 nucleotides are TGCAGCGTTGAGGCGGGTAACATGGGCTACACCTTC. Its translation is CSVEAGNMGYTF.

The V call is TRBV19, the J call TRBJ1-2; D unresolved. The germline V gene has CDR1 LNHDA and CDR2 SQIVND (reference sequence). The length of the CDR3 is 14 residues. The V and J ends lost 7 bases and 5 bases respectively, with 17 bases between them. The CDR3 DNA reads as TGTGCCAGTACCTCCTCTCGCGTTACTTATGGCTACACCTTC. Its protein is CASTSSRVTYGYTF.

The rearrangement joins TRBV10-3 to TRBJ2-1, with a possible D match to TRBD2 (6 bases). The germline gives CDR1 ENHRY, CDR2 SYGVKD. The V and J ends lost 0 bases and 7 bases respectively, with 19 bases between them. The CDR3 covers 17 residues. The CDR3 is CAISESWDGRGDNEQFF. CDR3 nucleotide sequence: TGTGCCATCAGTGAGTCGTGGGACGGGAGAGGTGATAATGAGCAGTTCTTC.

V usage is TRBV6-5 and J usage is TRBJ1-2; D gene unclear. The CDR3 has 12 residues. CDR1 is MNHEY, CDR2 SVGAGI, per germline. The V gene lost 11 bases and the J gene lost 4 bases, with 14 bases spanning the gap. As DNA, the CDR3 is TGTGCCCCAGGTGGGGTTACCTATGGCTACACCTTC. As protein: CAPGGVTYGYTF.

This sequence joins TRBV6-4 and TRBJ1-2; 9 positions match TRBD1. This CDR3 is built from 15 residues. Per the germline V gene, CDR1 is MRHNA and CDR2 is SNTAGT. V lost 2 bases to trimming and J lost 2 bases; unmatched junction nucleotides: 3. CDR3 bases: TGTGCCAGCAGTGACGAAGGACAGGGGAACTATGGCTACACCTTC. It yields the protein CASSDEGQGNYGYTF.

The V gene is TRBV5-6, the J gene TRBJ1-1; D might be TRBD1 (6 bases). The CDR3 contains 19 residues. Between the trimmed V and J ends, which lost 2 bases and 4 bases, there was a span of 27 bases. Germline assignment: CDR1 SGHDT and CDR2 YYEEEE. The CDR3 sequence: CASSFIPRTATGRSTEAFF. The CDR3 nucleotides read TGTGCCAGCAGCTTCATCCCCCGGACAGCCACGGGCCGAAGCACTGAAGCTTTCTTT.

The chain has TRBV29-1 and TRBJ1-1, with unresolved D. CDR3 size: 14 residues. Looked up from germline, CDR1 is SQVTM and CDR2 is ANQGSEA. Trimming pared 0 bases from V and 8 bases from J, leaving 16 bases between. For the CDR3, the DNA is TGCAGCGTTGAAGATCTTCAGTTGAACAGAGAAGCTTTCTTT. Its translation: CSVEDLQLNREAFF.

The CDR3 DNA reads as TGTGCCAGCAGCTCAGAACCTGGAAAACTGTTTTTT. Translating it yields CASSSEPGKLFF. The J gene is TRBJ1-4, the V gene TRBV28; D not certain. V lost 6 bases, J lost 10 bases, and 12 bases lay in between. Germline V gene data show CDR1 as MDHEN and CDR2 as SYDVKM. CDR3 length: 12 residues.

This clone has a single count. The J gene is TRBJ1-3, the V gene TRBV5-6; D is perhaps TRBD1 (6 bases). This CDR3 spans 15 amino acids. Trimming left V 4 bases short and J 0 bases short, with 11 bases between. The germline gives CDR1 SGHDT, CDR2 YYEEEE. DNA for the CDR3: TGTGCCAGCAGCGTGGCAGGGGCCTCTGGAAACACCATATATTTT. This gives the protein CASSVAGASGNTIYF.

This clone has a single count. This chain uses TRBV19 with TRBJ1-6; 7 nucleotides align to TRBD1. V lost 7 bases to trimming and J lost 2 bases; unmatched junction nucleotides: 8. CDR1 is LNHDA, CDR2 SQIVND, per germline (reference sequence). The CDR3 extends over 16 amino acids. The CDR3 bases are TGTGCCAGTATGGGAGGGGGCTCGGCCTATAATTCACCCCTCCACTTT. Translated: CASMGGGSAYNSPLHF.

The genes are TRBV7-2 and TRBJ1-4; no definite D call. The CDR3 is 17 amino acids. Trimming removed 1 base from V and 8 bases from J, with 20 bases in between. Germline values: CDR1 SGHTA, CDR2 FQGNSA. CDR3 sequence (DNA): TGTGCCAGCAGCTTAGGTACAAGAGGGCTGGTTGAGGAAAAACTGTTTTTT. Translated, it gives CASSLGTRGLVEEKLFF.

V gene TRBV21-1 combines with J gene TRBJ1-5. TRBV21-1 is a documented pseudogene. CDR3 length: 18 residues. The CDR3, as DNA: TGTGCCAGCAGCCTCTCTCCAATTGGGGTCTATAGCAATCAGCCCCAGCATTTT. Protein sequence: CASSLSPIGVYSNQPQHF.

This chain joins TRBV6-1 and TRBJ1-5, with no clear D. V lost 8 bases to trimming and J lost 0 bases, with 17 bases between them. Germline lookup yields CDR1 MNHNS and CDR2 SASEGT. The CDR3 is 16 residues long. CDR3 bases: TGTGCCAGCCGTGCGGAAGCTGTACTTAGCAATCAGCCCCAGCATTTT. Encoded protein: CASRAEAVLSNQPQHF.

This sequence joins TRBV19 and TRBJ2-7, with 10 bases that match TRBD1. Per germline, CDR1 LNHDA and CDR2 SQIVND (reference sequence). This CDR3 has 15 amino acids. After removal of 8 bases from V and 3 bases from J, the junction contained 10 bases not matched to a gene. CDR3 in amino acids: CASSMTGTGVYEQYF. In nucleotides, the CDR3 is TGTGCCAGTTCGATGACCGGGACAGGGGTCTACGAGCAGTACTTC. Variable domain in full (rest from reference TRBV19 and TRBJ2-7): DGGITQSPKYLFRKEGQNVTLSCEQNLNHDAMYWYRQDPGQGLRLIYYSQIVNDFQKGDIAEGYSVSREKKESFPLTVTSAQKNPTAFYLCASSMTGTGVYEQYFGPGTRLTVT.

This clone occurred a few times. V gene TRBV5-1 combines with J gene TRBJ2-5; 7 nucleotides align to TRBD2. J was trimmed by 0 bases and V by 4 bases; bases with no gene match: 6. From germline, CDR1 is SGHRS and CDR2 YFSETQ. The CDR3 is 15 residues long. CDR3 nucleotide sequence: TGCGCCAGCAGCGGGACTAACCCATACCAAGAGACCCAGTACTTC. This codes for CASSGTNPYQETQYF.

This clone was counted once. The chain has TRBV2 and TRBJ2-1; tentatively, D is TRBD2 (7 bases). V was shortened by 8 bases and J by 7 bases, with 12 bases between the two germline ends. Germline values: CDR1 SNHLY, CDR2 FYNNEI. The CDR3 has 12 amino acids. The CDR3 spells CASGGAGNEQFF. DNA for the CDR3: TGTGCCAGCGGGGGGGCCGGGAATGAGCAGTTCTTC.

The chain couples TRBV11-2 to TRBJ2-2; 10 nucleotides match TRBD1. The trim removed 5 bases at V and 6 bases at J, leaving 9 bases unmatched. The CDR3 sequence is 16 residues long. Germline V gene sequence: CDR1 SGHAT, CDR2 FQNNGV. In nucleotides, the CDR3 is TGTGCCAGCAGCCACTATGCCGGGACAGGGGCCGGGGAGCTGTTTTTT. It translates to CASSHYAGTGAGELFF.

The V call is TRBV19, the J call TRBJ2-2; 10 nucleotides line up with TRBD2. There are 15 residues in the CDR3. The trim removed 5 bases at V and 4 bases at J, leaving 4 bases unmatched. Germline assignment: CDR1 LNHDA and CDR2 SQIVND (reference sequence). CDR3 sequence reads: CASSDVAGGTGELFF. The CDR3 DNA is TGTGCCAGTAGTGACGTAGCGGGGGGCACCGGGGAGCTGTTTTTT.